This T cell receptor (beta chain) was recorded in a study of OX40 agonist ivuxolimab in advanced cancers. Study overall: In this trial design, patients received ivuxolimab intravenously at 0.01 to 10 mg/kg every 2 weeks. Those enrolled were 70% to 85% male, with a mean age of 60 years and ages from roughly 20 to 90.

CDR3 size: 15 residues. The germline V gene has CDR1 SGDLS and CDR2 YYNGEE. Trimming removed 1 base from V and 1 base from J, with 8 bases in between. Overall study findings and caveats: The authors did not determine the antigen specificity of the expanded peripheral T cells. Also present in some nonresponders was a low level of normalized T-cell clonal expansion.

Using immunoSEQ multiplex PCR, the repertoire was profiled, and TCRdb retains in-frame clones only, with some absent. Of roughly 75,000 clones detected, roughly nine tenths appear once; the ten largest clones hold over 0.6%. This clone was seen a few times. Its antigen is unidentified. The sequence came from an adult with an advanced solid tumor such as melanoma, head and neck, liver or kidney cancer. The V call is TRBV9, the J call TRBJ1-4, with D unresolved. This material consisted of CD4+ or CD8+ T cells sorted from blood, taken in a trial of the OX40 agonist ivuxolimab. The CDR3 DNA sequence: TGTGCCAGCAGCGTAATGGGCAGAACTAATGAAAAACTGTTTTTT. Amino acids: CASSVMGRTNEKLFF.